The clone carrying this TCR beta chain occurred once. The data stem from a study of blood T cell repertoires in COVID-19. Profiled with immunoSEQ multiplex PCR; TCRdb holds only in-frame clones, not every one. Seen here are over 45,000 clones, 87% observed once, and the top ten hold 3% to 4.5%. Per germline, CDR1 SQVTM and CDR2 ANQGSEA. The CDR3 is 13 residues long. V was trimmed by 6 bases and J by 7 bases, leaving 16 bases between them. The receptor's source is a man aged 40-49 years with COVID-19, enrolled during active disease. The chain carries TRBV29-1 and TRBJ1-3; D is undetermined. The sample was peripheral blood. CDR3 sequence: CSVEDLWANTIYF. The CDR3 DNA reads TGCAGCGTCGAGGACTTGTGGGCGAACACCATATATTTT.